One TCR beta chain is described in this entry. This clone's antigen is unknown. No much larger clone is present one base from it, and per-base qualities are unavailable. Each collaborating institution followed its own protocols to collect whole blood in K2EDTA tubes. For TCRbeta analysis, collaborator samples were shipped as frozen whole blood, as isolated PBMCs, or as DNA extracted from either sample type. These data originate in a study of blood T cell repertoires in COVID-19 (dated by TCRdb to the early 2020s). A note on the overall study: Samples from collaborators originated in the United States, Italy and Spain and spanned both the acute and convalescent phases of COVID-19. Where available, HLA class I and class II types were obtained from metadata supplied by the sample provider rather than from assay-based typing. The material from the prospective study consisted of cDNA or gDNA derived from T cells, B-cell-depleted T cells, or PBMCs. Deeply sampled blood TCRbeta repertoires from subjects exposed to, actively infected with, or recovered from COVID-19 were included in the dataset. The samples were drawn from two sources: the first 160 participants of the ongoing ImmuneRACE study, and 1,254 subjects contributed by 6 global collaborators. Sample metadata almost always included a de-identified subject ID, COVID-19 status, age in years and sex. The repertoires were released in a freely available public database intended as a resource for research on the immune response to SARS-CoV-2.

The immunoSEQ Assay, a bias-controlled multiplex PCR, was used to amplify TCRbeta CDR3 regions from genomic DNA. The paper's processing steps were these. Within the assay, amplification of reference gene primers was used to estimate how many nucleated cells each sample contained. To quantify the absolute abundance of each unique TCRbeta CDR3 rearrangement, sequence reads were collapsed and filtered. For each sample, productive Simpson clonality was calculated as the square root of Simpson's diversity index across productive rearrangements. TCRdb took this table from immuneACCESS and kept in-frame rearrangements with V and J called. Such tables lack part of the clones; where checked against another copy, unresolved V genes explain under half of the gap, and the rest is unexplained. V and J calls plus clone size are reproduced from that table; the DNA served to infer D and trimming. The sample table lists roughly 220,000 clones, 80% to 90% of them with a count of one. The ten largest clones capture around 6.5% of the sample.

Summary of the overall study and its limitations: Clinical and demographic metadata were provided uncurated, with the amount varying by source and participant.

The CDR1 and CDR2 encoded by the germline V gene (reference sequence) are LNHDA and SQIVND. Relative to germline, V is missing 8 bases and J is missing 7 bases, with 8 bases of the junction outside any gene match. The CDR3 runs 14 amino acids, cysteine and phenylalanine included. Only the CDR3 DNA is retained, 42 bases long and in frame from the first base. What was sequenced was peripheral blood. Rearrangement joined TRBV19 to TRBJ2-3; 11 bases in the junction line up with TRBD2. The TCR comes from a man aged 80 or over with acute or convalescent COVID-19. This receptor carries the CDR3 CASQTSGSTHTQYF. The DNA sequence is TGTGCCAGTCAAACTAGCGGGAGCACCCATACGCAGTATTTT.